This record looks at one T cell receptor beta chain sequence and its context. CDR3 length: 15 residues. V lost 1 base and J lost 6, with 13 bases in between. Germline V gene lookup returns CDR1 SGHNT and CDR2 YENEEA. The data belong to a study of blood T cell repertoires in COVID-19. At the level of the study: The United States, Italy and Spain supplied acute and convalescent COVID-19 samples. T cells, B-cell-depleted T cells, or PBMCs supplied cDNA or gDNA.

Enrollees, 18 to 89 years old, lived in 20 to 25 US areas. Recovered participants had two consecutive negative NP/OP PCR tests, healthcare professional clearance, or symptom resolution. Assay: immunoSEQ multiplex PCR; the TCRdb copy retains only in-frame clones and omits some. The top ten clones hold about 2% of a sample with about 480,000 clones, around 87% of them seen once. The clonotype originates from a woman aged 40 to 50 who had recovered from COVID-19. The chain couples TRBV11-3 to TRBJ2-1, with a tentative D call TRBD2 (6 bases). Sequencing was carried out using PBMCs or T cells enriched from blood (not recorded which). The CDR3 DNA is TGTGCCAGCAGCTTAGGACCTCTCGGGAGCAATGAGCAGTTCTTC. As protein: CASSLGPLGSNEQFF.